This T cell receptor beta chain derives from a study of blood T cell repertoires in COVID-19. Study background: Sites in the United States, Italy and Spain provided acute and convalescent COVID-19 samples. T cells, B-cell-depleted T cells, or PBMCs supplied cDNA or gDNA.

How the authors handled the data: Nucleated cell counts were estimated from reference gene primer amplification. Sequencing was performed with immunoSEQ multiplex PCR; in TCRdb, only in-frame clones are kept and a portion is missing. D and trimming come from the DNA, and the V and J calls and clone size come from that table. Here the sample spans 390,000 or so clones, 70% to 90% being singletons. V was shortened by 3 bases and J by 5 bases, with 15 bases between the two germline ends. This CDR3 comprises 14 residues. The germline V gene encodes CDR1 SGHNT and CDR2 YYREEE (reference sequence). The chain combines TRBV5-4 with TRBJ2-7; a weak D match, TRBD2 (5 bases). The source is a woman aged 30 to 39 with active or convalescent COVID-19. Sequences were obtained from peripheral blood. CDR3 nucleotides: TGTGCCAGCAGCTCCGGGAAATTTAACGACGAGCAGTACTTC. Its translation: CASSSGKFNDEQYF. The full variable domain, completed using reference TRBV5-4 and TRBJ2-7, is ETGVTQSPTHLIKTRGQQVTLRCSSQSGHNTVSWYQQALGQGPQFIFQYYREEENGRGNFPPRFSGLQFPNYSSELNVNALELDDSALYLCASSSGKFNDEQYFGPGTRLTVT.